The 7 T cell receptor beta chains presented below share a single source sample, sequenced in a study of tumor-infiltrating lymphocytes in localized non-small cell lung cancer (dated by TCRdb to about 2021). The library was produced with the immunoSEQ multiplex PCR assay. As stored in TCRdb, this immuneACCESS dataset retains in-frame rearrangements with V and J assigned. A fraction of the clones does not appear; measured against another copy, unresolved V genes explain less than half of the discrepancy, and the remainder lacks a known reason. A total of fewer than 20,000 clones appear in this sample, 70% to 85% of them only once. Around 6.4% of the sample is held by the ten biggest clonotypes. The sample consisted of lung tumor tissue. These receptors were taken from a human donor with non-small cell lung cancer.

The V gene is TRBV11-1, the J gene TRBJ1-1, with a possible D match to TRBD1 (5 bases). The CDR3 is 13 residues long. Germline V lookup: CDR1 SGHAT, CDR2 FQDESV (reference sequence). Trimming stripped 3 bases from V and 4 bases from J, with 9 bases between. DNA of the CDR3: TGTGCCAGCAGCTTTGGACAATCCACTGAAGCTTTCTTT. Its protein product is CASSFGQSTEAFF.

This clone was found once. The rearrangement links TRBV28 to TRBJ2-5; D is perhaps TRBD2 (6 bases). The V gene lost 2 bases and the J gene lost 10 bases, with 14 bases spanning the gap. Per the germline V gene, CDR1 is MDHEN and CDR2 is SYDVKM. The CDR3 loop spans 13 amino acids. The CDR3 DNA is TGTGCCAGCAGTTTAGGGCGGTCCGGGGGCCAGTACTTC. As protein: CASSLGRSGGQYF.

The V and J genes are TRBV19 and TRBJ1-2; 8 nucleotides line up with TRBD1. After removal of 5 bases from V and 4 bases from J, the junction contained 9 bases not matched to a gene. Germline V gene sequence: CDR1 LNHDA, CDR2 SQIVND (reference sequence). CDR3 length equals 15 residues. This CDR3 reads CASSPWDRRAYGYTF. The CDR3 DNA reads TGTGCCAGTAGTCCCTGGGACAGGAGGGCCTATGGCTACACCTTC. Complete variable domain (other parts from reference TRBV19 and TRBJ1-2): DGGITQSPKYLFRKEGQNVTLSCEQNLNHDAMYWYRQDPGQGLRLIYYSQIVNDFQKGDIAEGYSVSREKKESFPLTVTSAQKNPTAFYLCASSPWDRRAYGYTFGSGTRLTVV.

The chain links TRBV7-8 to TRBJ2-3, with D perhaps TRBD2 (6 bases). V gave up 1 base and J gave up 10 bases, with 18 bases separating them. Germline CDR1 and CDR2: SGHVS and FQNEAQ. The CDR3 has 15 residues. The CDR3 sequence: CASSLVREAGTPQYF. CDR3 nucleotides: TGTGCCAGCAGCTTAGTGCGGGAAGCGGGTACTCCGCAGTATTTT.

The chain couples TRBV30 to TRBJ2-1; D is unclear. The germline gives CDR1 GTSNPN, CDR2 SVGIG (reference sequence). The V and J ends lost 0 bases and 0 bases respectively, with 9 bases between them. The CDR3 is 15 amino acids. The CDR3 protein is CAWSVGHTSYNEQFF. The CDR3 region has the DNA TGTGCCTGGAGTGTAGGTCACACCTCCTACAATGAGCAGTTCTTC.

V and J are TRBV6-6 and TRBJ2-4, with D possibly TRBD1 on 5 matching bases. Germline CDR1 reads MNHNY; CDR2 reads SVGAGI (reference sequence). Trimming shortened V by 6 bases and J by 0 bases, and 15 bases separated the two germline ends. The CDR3 is 16 residues long. CDR3 bases: TGTGCCAGCAGGAAGACAGACAGTCTAGCCAAAAACATTCAGTACTTC. Its translation: CASRKTDSLAKNIQYF.

The chain joins TRBV30 to TRBJ2-5; no definite D call. This CDR3 has 14 amino acids. Trimming removed 5 bases from V and 4 bases from J, with 17 bases in between. The V gene's germline CDR1 is GTSNPN and CDR2 SVGIG (reference sequence). The CDR3 loop is CAWSTGGPSETQYF. CDR3 sequence (DNA): TGTGCCTGGTCCACGGGCGGCCCATCAGAGACCCAGTACTTC.